The clone carrying this T cell receptor (beta chain) has just a few counts. Antigen specificity is unknown. Every donor provided one heparinised blood draw, which averaged around 120 mL. The data were taken from a study of beta chain features in type 1 diabetes. General observations from the study: Type 1 diabetes patients had TCRB CDR3s that were shorter (moderately but significantly so) in all four CD4+ subsets.

Expressed TCRB transcripts were sequenced after all isolated RNA was converted to cDNA. Clones were sequenced by immunoSEQ multiplex PCR, and TCRdb holds only the in-frame ones, with some missing. The repertoire holds around 160,000 clones, with 9% as singletons. CDR3 size: 13 residues. Germline V CDR1 and CDR2: SNHLY, FYNNEI. Between the trimmed V and J ends, which lost 4 bases and 5 bases, there was a span of 11 bases. Sequencing was done on a sample of central memory CD4+ T cells from blood. The origin of this receptor is a woman in her twenties or thirties with type 1 diabetes. The chain has TRBV2 and TRBJ1-1, with D uncertain. The CDR3 is CASSVSEFTEAFF. The CDR3 DNA is TGTGCCAGCAGTGTATCGGAGTTTACTGAAGCTTTCTTT.